These 17 T cell receptor beta chains came from one sample sequenced in a study of human T cells and chemical hapten exposure. The time point here: patch test 1, 2 weeks after DPC sensitization. Treatment here: therapeutic diphenylcyclopropenone sensitization with weekly scalp DPC. TCRdb processed the RACE reads anew with MiXCR; each CDR3 protein has one entry. Among tens of thousands of distinct CDR3 sequences listed, about 10% were seen once. Sequencing used whole blood, obtained in connection with sensitization to the hapten diphenylcyclopropenone (DPC). The origin of the receptors is a woman aged 45 to 65 with alopecia areata. Some clones in this sample may be carry-over from other donors' samples.

V and J are TRBV7-3 and TRBJ2-7, with D possibly matching TRBD2 (6 bases). Between the trimmed V and J ends, which lost 4 bases and 4 bases, there was a span of 17 bases. Germline CDR1 and CDR2: SGHTA and FQGTGA. The CDR3 is made up of 15 amino acids. The CDR3 nucleotides are TGTGCCAGCAGCTCCCACCCGGGAGCTAGGTACGAGCAGTACTTC. Protein sequence: CASSSHPGARYEQYF.

This clonotype was counted between two and nine times. In DNA form, the CDR3 reads TGTGCCAGCAGTTTAATTAGCGGGAGGGGTGAGCAGTTCTTC. Its protein product is CASSLISGRGEQFF. The rearrangement links TRBV28 to TRBJ2-1, with TRBD2 identical over 11 bases. CDR3 length equals 14 residues. V shed 2 bases and J 9 bases; nucleotides not matched to a gene: 3. Germline V gene lookup returns CDR1 MDHEN and CDR2 SYDVKM.

This clonotype has ten or more counts. This chain links TRBV11-2 with TRBJ2-5; the D gene is possibly TRBD2 (6 bases). CDR1 is SGHAT and CDR2 is FQNNGV in the germline V gene. There are 17 residues in the CDR3. Trimming cost V 2 bases and J 3 bases, with 19 bases left between them. CDR3 sequence: CASSLKPPRWGEETQYF. DNA for the CDR3: TGTGCCAGCAGCTTAAAACCGCCTAGGTGGGGGGAAGAGACCCAGTACTTC.

This clonotype was seen ten or more times. The chain uses TRBV19 and TRBJ2-2; maybe TRBD2 (5 bases). The germline V and J ends were trimmed by 7 bases and 6 bases, with 15 bases remaining between them. Germline loops: CDR1 LNHDA, CDR2 SQIVND (reference sequence). CDR3 size: 14 residues. The CDR3: CASTSQSAAGELFF. The CDR3 nucleotides are TGTGCCAGTACATCCCAGTCAGCGGCCGGGGAGCTGTTTTTT. Full variable domain (missing parts from reference TRBV19 and TRBJ2-2): DGGITQSPKYLFRKEGQNVTLSCEQNLNHDAMYWYRQDPGQGLRLIYYSQIVNDFQKGDIAEGYSVSREKKESFPLTVTSAQKNPTAFYLCASTSQSAAGELFFGEGSRLTVL.

This clonotype has only a few counts. The rearrangement links TRBV11-2 to TRBJ2-5; possibly TRBD2 for D (6 bases). The V end was cut by 5 bases, the J end by 5 bases, with 24 bases between. The CDR3 is made up of 17 amino acids. Germline CDR1 reads SGHAT; CDR2 reads FQNNGV. This CDR3 reads CASSRYTGTQGRETQYF. The CDR3 DNA follows: TGTGCCAGCAGCCGTTACACCGGGACTCAGGGCCGGGAGACCCAGTACTTC.

This clonotype showed up just a few times. The chain joins TRBV6-2 or TRBV6-3 to TRBJ1-5, with D hard to call. The CDR3 loop spans 14 amino acids. Germline CDR1 reads MNHEY; CDR2 reads SVGEGT. Between the trimmed V and J ends, which lost 1 base and 5 bases, there was a span of 9 bases. CDR3 nucleotide sequence: TGTGCCAGCAGTTACTTTACTGCCGATCAGCCCCAGCATTTT. This translates into CASSYFTADQPQHF.

This clonotype came up many times. J is TRBJ2-1 and V is TRBV7-9, with a weak D call TRBD2 (6 bases). This CDR3 region has 15 residues. Germline V lookup: CDR1 SEHNR, CDR2 FQNEAQ (reference sequence). V was trimmed by 6 bases and J by 8 bases, leaving 20 bases between them. The CDR3 nucleotides are TGTGCCAGCAGTTCCCAGCCCGGGAGTGGGCATGAGCAGTTCTTC. Encoded protein: CASSSQPGSGHEQFF.

This clonotype was found many times. The chain is built from TRBV12-3 or TRBV12-4 and TRBJ2-4; tentatively, D is TRBD1 (5 bases). V was trimmed by 6 bases and J by 3 bases, leaving 9 bases between them. The CDR3 length is 13 residues. In nucleotides, the CDR3 is TGTGCCAGCAGCCTGACAGACAAAAACATTCAGTACTTC. Translation gives CASSLTDKNIQYF.

The V and J genes are TRBV7-2 and TRBJ2-1; 11 bases match TRBD2. With 5 bases clipped from V and 9 bases from J, the junction kept 3 bases outside the gene matches. CDR1 SGHTA and CDR2 FQGNSA come from the germline V gene. CDR3 size: 13 residues. CDR3 protein: CASSTGLAGEQFF. In nucleotides, the CDR3 is TGTGCCAGCAGCACCGGACTAGCGGGTGAGCAGTTCTTC. Looking up the rest from reference TRBV7-2 and TRBJ2-1 gives the full variable domain: GAGVSQSPSNKVTEKGKDVELRCDPISGHTALYWYRQSLGQGLEFLIYFQGNSAPDKSGLPSDRFSAERTGGSVSTLTIQRTQQEDSAVYLCASSTGLAGEQFFGPGTRLTVL.

This clonotype was counted at least ten times. The rearrangement joins TRBV28 to TRBJ2-5; D is perhaps TRBD2 (6 bases). The CDR3 has 14 amino acids. Deletions cut 7 bases from V and 0 bases from J, with 12 bases between. Germline assignment: CDR1 MDHEN and CDR2 SYDVKM. CDR3 sequence: CASKRAGNQETQYF. DNA for the CDR3: TGTGCCAGCAAGAGGGCGGGGAACCAAGAGACCCAGTACTTC. The entire variable domain, with the rest obtained from reference TRBV28 and TRBJ2-5, is as follows: DVKVTQSSRYLVKRTGEKVFLECVQDMDHENMFWYRQDPGLGLRLIYFSYDVKMKEKGDIPEGYSVSREKKERFSLILESASTNQTSMYLCASKRAGNQETQYFGPGTRLLVL.

This clonotype was seen only once. The J gene is TRBJ1-1, the V gene TRBV29-1; D not resolved. CDR1 and CDR2 (germline): SQVTM, ANQGSEA. This CDR3 region has 10 residues. V shed 0 bases and J shed 5 bases, with 1 base lying between them. The chain's CDR3 is CSVEETEAFF. CDR3 sequence (DNA): TGCAGCGTTGAAGAAACTGAAGCTTTCTTT.

This clonotype was seen repeatedly, ten times or more. The rearrangement links TRBV10-3 to TRBJ1-3; D unclear. The CDR3 contains 13 residues. Between the trimmed V and J ends, which lost 0 bases and 4 bases, there was a span of 4 bases. Germline V gene sequence: CDR1 ENHRY, CDR2 SYGVKD. The CDR3 DNA reads as TGTGCCATCAGTGAGTCGGCCGGAAACACCATATATTTT. It specifies CAISESAGNTIYF.

This clonotype was observed many times. The chain recombines TRBV12-3 or TRBV12-4 with TRBJ1-3, with 9 bases aligning to TRBD1. The length of the CDR3 is 15 residues. V gave up 6 bases and J gave up 4 bases; unmatched junction bases: 7. Here the CDR3 DNA reads TGTGCCAGCAGACCAACGGACAGGGGAGGAAACACCATATATTTT. Translating it yields CASRPTDRGGNTIYF.

The chain has TRBV5-1 and TRBJ1-1; TRBD1 matches at 7 bases. Germline V gene data show CDR1 as SGHRS and CDR2 as YFSETQ. CDR3 length equals 16 residues. Germline trimming cut 2 bases from V and 0 bases from J; bases unmatched to any gene: 7. CDR3 in DNA: TGCGCCAGCAGCTTTCGGGACAGCTCTATGAACACTGAAGCTTTCTTT. The encoded protein is CASSFRDSSMNTEAFF. Full variable domain (remainder filled in from reference TRBV5-1 and TRBJ1-1): KAGVTQTPRYLIKTRGQQVTLSCSPISGHRSVSWYQQTPGQGLQFLFEYFSETQRNKGNFPGRFSGRQFSNSRSEMNVSTLELGDSALYLCASSFRDSSMNTEAFFGQGTRLTVV.

The chain recombines TRBV5-4 with TRBJ2-7; 11 bases match TRBD2. Looked up from germline, CDR1 is SGHNT and CDR2 is YYREEE (reference sequence). There are 16 residues in the CDR3. Trimming removed 4 bases from V and 0 bases from J; junction bases left unmatched: 6. CDR3 nucleotide sequence: TGTGCCAGCAGCCGAATGACTAGCGGGGTCTCCTACGAGCAGTACTTC. It translates to CASSRMTSGVSYEQYF.

The CDR3 region has the DNA TGTGCCAGTAGTATTGGGAGTAGCAATCAGCCCCAGCATTTT. Encoded protein: CASSIGSSNQPQHF. The genes are TRBV19 and TRBJ1-5; D unclear. CDR1 and CDR2 from the germline V gene are LNHDA and SQIVND (reference sequence). The CDR3 extends over 14 amino acids. V dropped 3 bases and J dropped 0 bases, with 6 bases sitting between them.

This clonotype was counted only a few times. The chain is built from TRBV5-1 and TRBJ2-1, with 8 bases that match TRBD1. After removal of 7 bases from V and 2 bases from J, the junction contained 5 bases not matched to a gene. Germline CDR1 and CDR2: SGHRS and YFSETQ. The CDR3 extends over 14 amino acids. CDR3 sequence reads: CASFTGGTYNEQFF. CDR3 coding DNA: TGCGCCAGCTTCACAGGGGGGACCTACAATGAGCAGTTCTTC. The whole variable domain, filled in from reference TRBV5-1 and TRBJ2-1, reads KAGVTQTPRYLIKTRGQQVTLSCSPISGHRSVSWYQQTPGQGLQFLFEYFSETQRNKGNFPGRFSGRQFSNSRSEMNVSTLELGDSALYLCASFTGGTYNEQFFGPGTRLTVL.